A selection of T cell receptor beta chains follows, all from one sample in a study of identical twins. MiXCR was run by TCRdb on the 5' RACE reads, yielding one entry per CDR3 protein. The sample lists about 1.7 million distinct CDR3 sequences; under 35% were seen once. Sample: cord blood. The origin of the receptors is a newborn girl in good health. Both conserved end residues are part of each CDR3. The D gene is left open where the match is weak. For some rows the clone size is stated as once, few or many, or as a class when expanded; others skip it.

abundance,j_gene,v_gene,d_gene,CDR3nt,CDR3aa
once,TRBJ1-2,TRBV12-3/TRBV12-4,.,TGTGCCAGCAGTCGGACAAGGGACTATGGCTACACCTTC,CASSRTRDYGYTF
few,TRBJ2-7,TRBV20-1,TRBD2,TGCAGTGCTAGAGCGGGACTAGCGGGGGCCCTCTCCTACGAGCAGTACTTC,CSARAGLAGALSYEQYF
.,TRBJ1-6,TRBV14,.,TGTGCCAGCAGCCAAGGGCAAGTCTATAATTCACCCCTCCACTTT,CASSQGQVYNSPLHF
few,TRBJ2-1,TRBV9,TRBD2,TGTGCCAGCAGCGTCCGGCTAGCGGGGGGGTTTGAGCAGTTCTTC,CASSVRLAGGFEQFF
.,TRBJ2-1,TRBV3-1,.,TGTGCCAGCGGCCTAGATTCTTACAATGAGCAGTTCTTC,CASGLDSYNEQFF
.,TRBJ2-3,TRBV12-3/TRBV12-4,.,TGTGCCAGCAGTTTTAGGCATAGCACAGATACGCAGTATTTT,CASSFRHSTDTQYF
.,TRBJ2-3,TRBV6-2/TRBV6-3,TRBD2,TGTGCCAGCAGGGCAGCGGGAGGTCGCACAGATACGCAGTATTTT,CASRAAGGRTDTQYF
.,TRBJ1-2,TRBV4-1,.,TGCGCCAGCAGCCAAGTAGAACGGCATGGCTACACCTTC,CASSQVERHGYTF
.,TRBJ1-6,TRBV6-6,.,TGTGCCAGCACTATTACAGGGAGAGCTAATTCACCCCCCCACTTT,CASTITGRANSPPHF
few,TRBJ2-1,TRBV29-1,TRBD1,TGCAGCGTTGAGTACCGGGACAGGGTCAACTACAATGAGCAGTTCTTC,CSVEYRDRVNYNEQFF
.,TRBJ1-4,TRBV6-1,.,TGTGCCAGCAGAGGACTGGGGGAAAAACTGTTTTTT,CASRGLGEKLFF
.,TRBJ1-5,TRBV15,.,TGTGCCACCAACGGGGAGTATAATCAGCCCCAGCATTTT,CATNGEYNQPQHF
few,TRBJ1-1,TRBV10-3,.,TGTGCCATCAAAGCAGGGGAGGGAATTGAAGCTTTCTTT,CAIKAGEGIEAFF
few,TRBJ2-3,TRBV10-3,TRBD2,TGTGCCATCAGTGAGTCCGCGGGAGAGGATACGCAGTATTTT,CAISESAGEDTQYF
once,TRBJ1-6,TRBV6-1,TRBD1,TGTGCCACATACCCGGGACAGGGATCACCCCTCCACTTT,CATYPGQGSPLHF
few,TRBJ2-7,TRBV10-3,.,TGTGCCATCAGTGTGGGCGGGAACTCCTACGAGCAGTACTTC,CAISVGGNSYEQYF
.,TRBJ2-1,TRBV7-2,.,TGTGCCAGCAGCCCGTCCTATCTCTCGCACAATGAGCAGTTCTTC,CASSPSYLSHNEQFF
few,TRBJ1-5,TRBV25-1,.,TGTGCCAGCACGGTAGGCTTTAGCAATCAGCCCCAGCATTTT,CASTVGFSNQPQHF
few,TRBJ2-7,TRBV20-1,.,TGCAGTGCTAGAGGAGAGAGCTCCTACAATGAGCAGTACTTC,CSARGESSYNEQYF
few,TRBJ1-5,TRBV12-3/TRBV12-4,.,TGTGCCAGCAGGGCCCGGGACAATCAGCCCCAGCATTTT,CASRARDNQPQHF
many,TRBJ1-1,TRBV5-6,.,TGTGCCAGCAGCTTCGGTCGGGGGAACACTGAAGCTTTCTTT,CASSFGRGNTEAFF
few,TRBJ1-2,TRBV6-6,.,TGTGCCAGCTCAGGGGACCCTAACTATGGCTACACCTTC,CASSGDPNYGYTF
.,TRBJ2-3,TRBV5-1,TRBD2,TGCGCCAGCAGCTTGGAAGGCGGGAGAGGGATTGATACGCAGTATTTT,CASSLEGGRGIDTQYF
few,TRBJ2-7,TRBV20-1,.,TGCAGTGCTCACAGGACAGTCTACGAGCAGTACTTC,CSAHRTVYEQYF
few,TRBJ2-1,TRBV11-2,TRBD2,TGTGCCAGCAGCCATACCTGGACTAGCGGATACAATGAGCAGTTCTTC,CASSHTWTSGYNEQFF
.,TRBJ1-2,TRBV7-2,.,TGTGCCAGCAGCTTAGCGGCACTTAACTGTGGCTACACCTTC,CASSLAALNCGYTF
.,TRBJ2-3,TRBV6-5,TRBD2,TGTGCCAGCAGTTACCTTGGGAGGGCCGCAGATACGCAGTATTTT,CASSYLGRAADTQYF
few,TRBJ1-1,TRBV28,.,TGTGCCAGCTCGGACGACACTGAAGCTTTCTTT,CASSDDTEAFF
few,TRBJ1-2,TRBV29-1,.,TGCAGCGTTGCCCACCCGAGGGAGGGTGGCTACACCTTC,CSVAHPREGGYTF
.,TRBJ1-4,TRBV27,.,TGTGCCAGCAGTCCGCTCCGGGACCCCCGGGCGGATGAAAAACTGTTTTTT,CASSPLRDPRADEKLFF
.,TRBJ1-1,TRBV15,.,TGTGCCACCTCCGCCCTGGGGAATGTAAACACTGAAGCTTTCTTT,CATSALGNVNTEAFF
.,TRBJ2-2,TRBV7-9,TRBD1,TGTGCCAGCAGCTTTACACAGGGGGCTCACACCGGGGAGCTGTTTTTT,CASSFTQGAHTGELFF
.,TRBJ2-3,TRBV13,.,TGTGCCAGCAGCGCGGACAGTTACACAGATACGCAGTATTTT,CASSADSYTDTQYF
.,TRBJ1-2,TRBV10-2,.,TGCGCCAGCAGCGAATCGACAGCCCATCGGATCTATGGCTGCACCTTC,CASSESTAHRIYGCTF
.,TRBJ1-1,TRBV2,.,TGTGCCAGCACTGGGGAAGCGAATACTGAAGCTTTCTTT,CASTGEANTEAFF
few,TRBJ2-5,TRBV29-1,.,TGCAGCGTTGTAGGGAGTTACCAAGAGACCCAGTACTTC,CSVVGSYQETQYF
few,TRBJ2-4,TRBV7-2,.,TGTGCCAGCAGCTTAGGGGGGCCGGGTGGAAACATTCAGTACTTC,CASSLGGPGGNIQYF
.,TRBJ1-1,TRBV28,TRBD1,TGTGCCAGCAGCGAGGGACAGGGGATTGCTGAAGCTTTCTTT,CASSEGQGIAEAFF
.,TRBJ2-1,TRBV25-1,.,TGTGCCAGCAGTGAAACCCCTAATCATGAGCAGTTCTTC,CASSETPNHEQFF
many,TRBJ2-1,TRBV10-3,TRBD2,TGTGCCATCAGTGGGACTAGCGGGAGGGCCAATGAGCAGTTCTTC,CAISGTSGRANEQFF